The source of this TCR beta chain is a study of cytomegalovirus exposure and HLA in healthy donors. This clone was seen only once. The study ran its PCR with 60 Vbeta and 13 Jbeta primers. Using immunoSEQ multiplex PCR, the repertoire was profiled, and TCRdb retains in-frame clones only, with some absent. This table holds about 120,000 clones, 65% to 85% found once. The clonotype originates from a man in his forties or fifties in good health and CMV-seronegative. Sequencing used PBMCs.

CDR3 residues: CSVDTGRGGNEQFF. In nucleotides, the CDR3 is TGCAGCGTTGATACAGGGAGGGGCGGCAATGAGCAGTTCTTC. V usage is TRBV29-1 and J usage is TRBJ2-1; tentatively, D is TRBD2 (7 bases). The germline V and J ends were trimmed by 3 bases and 6 bases, with 15 bases remaining between them. Germline V CDR1 and CDR2: SQVTM, ANQGSEA. This CDR3 is 14 amino acids long.